This T cell receptor (beta chain) was identified in a study of shared clonotypes between healthy human individuals. Sequenced by immunoSEQ multiplex PCR; TCRdb stores in-frame clones only, minus some. In the table there are roughly 2,300,000 clones, roughly 90% of which are singletons. Trimming cost V 1 base and J 10 bases, with 8 bases left between them. The length of the CDR3 is 12 residues. Germline V gene lookup returns CDR1 SEHNR and CDR2 FQNEAQ (reference sequence). General study results and limits: It was anticipated that sequencing depth would influence how many clonotypes donors shared.

Worth noting for this clone: What it binds is unknown.

The chain uses TRBV7-9 and TRBJ2-1; D gene ambiguous. The sequence was collected from a man younger than 35 in good health. Some clones in this sample may be carry-over from other donors' samples. The sequencing sample was made of naive CD4+ T cells from PBMCs. Indicated subset: CD45RA+ positively selected. The CDR3 is CASSLDTAEQFF. DNA for the CDR3: TGTGCCAGCAGCTTAGACACAGCGGAGCAGTTCTTC.